One T cell receptor (beta chain) is described in this entry. Antigen unknown. Libraries were prepared by immunoSEQ multiplex PCR; TCRdb keeps only in-frame clonotypes and omits some of them. The sample contains approximately 89,000 clones, around nine tenths of which appear only once. The sample originates from a study of T cell responses to AZD1222 COVID-19 vaccine. General study points: Sampled repertoires all dated from after the peak T cell response.

Source: peripheral blood, taken 28 days after the second AZD1222 dose. The receptor's source is an adult who received the AZD1222 COVID-19 vaccine.

The CDR3 sequence: CASSLIGGGNQPQHF. The CDR3 DNA sequence: TGTGCCAGCAGTTTGATAGGGGGGGGCAATCAGCCCCAGCATTTT. The genes are TRBV27 and TRBJ1-5; TRBD1 might be the D (6 bases). Germline assignment: CDR1 MNHEY and CDR2 SMNVEV (reference sequence). Trimming removed 3 bases at V and 2 bases at J, with 11 bases between. This CDR3 region has 15 residues.